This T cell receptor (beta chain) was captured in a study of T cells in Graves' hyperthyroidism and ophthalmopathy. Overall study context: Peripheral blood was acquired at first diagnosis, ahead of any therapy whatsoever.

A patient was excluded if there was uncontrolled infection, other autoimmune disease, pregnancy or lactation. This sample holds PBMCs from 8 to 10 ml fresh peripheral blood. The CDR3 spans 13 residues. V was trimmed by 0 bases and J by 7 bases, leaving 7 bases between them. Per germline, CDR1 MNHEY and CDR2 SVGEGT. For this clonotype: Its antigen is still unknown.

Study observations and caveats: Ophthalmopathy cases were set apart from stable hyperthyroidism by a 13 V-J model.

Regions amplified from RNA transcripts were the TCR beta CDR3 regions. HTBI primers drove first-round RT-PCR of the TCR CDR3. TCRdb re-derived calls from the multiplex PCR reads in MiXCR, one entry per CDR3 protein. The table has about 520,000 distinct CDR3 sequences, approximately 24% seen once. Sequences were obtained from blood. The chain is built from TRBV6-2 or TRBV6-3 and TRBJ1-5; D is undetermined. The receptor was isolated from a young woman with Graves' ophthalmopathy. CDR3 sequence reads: CASSYSFYQPQHF. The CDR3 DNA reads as TGTGCCAGCAGTTACTCGTTTTACCAGCCCCAGCATTTT.